The clone carrying this T cell receptor (beta chain) has a single count. No antigen is known for it. The treatment: roughly ten-day PBMC culture with coronavirus spike peptide pools or control peptides (ViraFEST assay). This sample was taken from a study of vaccination and CD4 T cells after COVID-19. Study background: Participants received two doses of either BNT162b2 or mRNA-1273 vaccine. Median time from COVID diagnosis to post-COVID sampling was over 85 days (35 to 161). Findings and limits, study-wide: From roughly 21 to 40, the median of SARS-CoV-2-reactive clonotypes rose without reaching significance. Relatively small numbers of convalescent patients were studied, with no early post-infection timepoints included.

Sequencing of cultured CD4+ T cell DNA used the Oncomine TCR Beta short-read assay. From the PCR reads, TCRdb called clonotypes with MiXCR, one entry per CDR3 protein. The table records approximately 26,000 distinct CDR3 sequences, about 40% of them present only once. V lost 7 bases, J lost 6 bases, and 7 bases stayed unmatched. Germline V gene lookup returns CDR1 SGHRS and CDR2 YFSETQ. This CDR3 has 15 amino acids. This clonotype was obtained from a human donor who had recovered from COVID-19. Sequenced material: CD4+ T cells from blood, cultured in vitro. The chain combines TRBV5-1 with TRBJ2-2; 12 nucleotides line up with TRBD1. The CDR3 nucleotides read TGCGCCAGCTCCCAGGGACAGGGGGCCCCCGGGGAGCTGTTTTTT. Translating it yields CASSQGQGAPGELFF. The complete variable domain, with remaining parts taken from reference TRBV5-1 and TRBJ2-2, reads KAGVTQTPRYLIKTRGQQVTLSCSPISGHRSVSWYQQTPGQGLQFLFEYFSETQRNKGNFPGRFSGRQFSNSRSEMNVSTLELGDSALYLCASSQGQGAPGELFFGEGSRLTVL.